This T cell receptor beta chain emerged from a study of T cells in women clearing cervical HPV infection. Profiled with immunoSEQ multiplex PCR; TCRdb holds only in-frame clones, not every one. Found here are about 48,000 clones; the top ten clones hold 1.5% to 2%. Trimming pared 9 bases from V and 6 bases from J, leaving 14 bases between. The CDR3 is made up of 13 amino acids. CDR1 and CDR2 from the germline V gene are LNHDA and SQIVND (reference sequence). A word on this clone: The CDR3 end falls 3 residues outside the read, so it is completed with the germline J gene.

The chain has TRBV19 and TRBJ1-4; D is uncertain. This clonotype was obtained from a woman between 18 and 75 years old with a cervical HPV16 infection that either progressed to CIN3+ or cleared (not recorded which). The specimen was blood buffy coat. The CDR3 is CARKVTVYEKLFF. The CDR3 bases that were read are TGTGCCAGGAAAGTGACTGTCTATGAAAAA.